This is a list of T cell receptor beta chains from one sample in a study of blood T cell repertoires in COVID-19. The protocol was immunoSEQ multiplex PCR, while the TCRdb copy is restricted to in-frame clones and leaves out a portion. The sample consists of 250,000 to 300,000 clones, around 85% of them appearing once. Sequenced input: peripheral blood. These receptors were taken from a woman aged 70-85 years with acute or convalescent COVID-19. The CDR3 runs from the conserved cysteine through the conserved F or W. Part of the rows lack a size; the others show once, few, many or a class for expanded clones.

clone_size v_call cdr3_aa
- TRBV5-1 CASSLDGNSPLHF
- TRBV12-3/TRBV12-4 CASSGQITGYTF
- TRBV2 CASSESRTSGGMDTQYF
few TRBV7-8 CASSPDRVYEQFF
- TRBV29-1 CSVGDHRFYEQYF
- TRBV12-5 CASQVGGGNHNEQFF
- TRBV23-1 CASSQSGHRYNQPQHF
- TRBV6-2/TRBV6-3 CASSDPRQGPYGYTF
- TRBV5-1 CASSFAGTANYGYTF
- TRBV30 CAWSPDSNQPQHF
- TRBV6-6 CASSYPGEGNQPQHF
- TRBV7-2 CASSSPGLAGGPYNEQFF
- TRBV5-4 CASSQYQQYGYTF
- TRBV21-1 CASSKGATGGSVCKSNQPQHF
- TRBV3-1/TRBV3-2 CASSPGQSQFF
- TRBV27 CASSPNRDQPQHF
- TRBV2 CASSPGGDQPQHF